This T cell receptor beta chain came from a study of blood T cell repertoires in COVID-19. In the original processing: Reference gene primer amplification yielded estimated nucleated cell counts. Produced via immunoSEQ multiplex PCR; TCRdb's table is partial and in-frame only. For V, J and clone size, that table is used; D and trimming come from the DNA. The repertoire has roughly 230,000 clones, 75% to 85% of them found once; the top ten carry roughly 5%. This CDR3 has 16 amino acids. The ends were cut back, 6 bases at V and 1 base at J, with 18 bases in the middle. Germline V lookup: CDR1 LNHDA, CDR2 SQIVND (reference sequence).

Input material: peripheral blood. The chain recombines TRBV19 with TRBJ2-5; TRBD1 might be the D (6 bases). The TCR originated in a human donor in a cohort sampled during active COVID-19. The CDR3 DNA is TGTGCCAGTAGCCCTTTCTCCCGGACAGCCCAAGAGACCCAGTACTTC. It encodes CASSPFSRTAQETQYF.